These 20 T cell receptor beta chains share one sample of origin, sequenced in a study of CD8+CD57+ T cells in acquired aplastic anemia. The study profiled TCR beta VDJ and CDR3 using genomic DNA as template. TCRdb processed the reads anew with MiXCR; each CDR3 protein has one entry. The sample lists 150,000 to 200,000 distinct CDR3 sequences; around half were seen once. Patients chosen for sequencing had CD8+CD57+ cells that had expanded, as shown by flow cytometry. Sequencing was performed on sorted CD4+, CD8+, or CD8+CD57+ T cells (not recorded which) from PBMCs. These receptors originate from a human donor with aplastic anemia.

For the CDR3, the DNA is TGCAGTGCTCCTCCCCTAGCGGGGATCACAGATACGCAGTATTTT. Its protein is CSAPPLAGITDTQYF. The chain links TRBV20-1 to TRBJ2-3; TRBD2 matches at 9 bases. The CDR3 runs 15 residues. Germline V gives CDR1 DFQATT, CDR2 SNEGSKA (reference sequence). Unmatched junction bases numbered 8, after V lost 5 bases and J lost 2 bases.

This clonotype was counted many times. This rearrangement joins TRBV14 to TRBJ2-5, with 7 bases lining up with TRBD2. This CDR3 is 16 amino acids long. Germline assignment: CDR1 SGHDN and CDR2 FVKESK. Losses at the gene ends were 3 bases for V and 5 bases for J; bases not matched to a gene: 12. The CDR3 bases are TGTGCCAGCAGCCAGAGGCGGGGGAGGGCAAGCGAGACCCAGTACTTC. Its protein product is CASSQRRGRASETQYF.

A few counts support this clonotype. The rearrangement links TRBV18 to TRBJ2-2; 8 bases map to TRBD2. The trim removed 2 bases at V and 5 bases at J, leaving 1 base unmatched. Germline V gives CDR1 KGHSH, CDR2 LQKENI. The CDR3 loop spans 14 amino acids. The CDR3 spells CASSPGGRTGELFF. CDR3 coding DNA: TGTGCCAGCTCACCAGGCGGGAGGACCGGGGAGCTGTTTTTT. The complete variable domain, with remaining parts taken from reference TRBV18 and TRBJ2-2, reads NAGVMQNPRHLVRRRGQEARLRCSPMKGHSHVYWYRQLPEEGLKFMVYLQKENIIDESGMPKERFSAEFPKEGPSILRIQQVVRGDSAAYFCASSPGGRTGELFFGEGSRLTVL.

As regards this clonotype: This could be a read error, since a much larger clone is one nucleotide away. This CDR3 reads CASSPGTQRETQYF. CDR3 nucleotides: TGTGCCAGCAGCCCCGGGACACAAAGAGAGACCCAGTACTTC. This chain uses TRBV11-3 with TRBJ2-5; D is perhaps TRBD1 (6 bases). Looked up from germline, CDR1 is SGHNT and CDR2 is YENEEA. V lost 5 bases and J 4 bases, leaving 14 bases between the germline ends. This CDR3 has 14 residues.

V and J are TRBV15 and TRBJ1-3; 8 bases are shared with TRBD1. Losses at the gene ends were 4 bases for V and 0 bases for J; bases not matched to a gene: 8. The CDR3 totals 17 residues. Germline CDR1 and CDR2: LNHNV and YYDKDF (reference sequence). The DNA for the CDR3 is TGTGCCACCAGCAAGGACAGGGTCATCGCCTCTGGAAACACCATATATTTT. Translated: CATSKDRVIASGNTIYF. Full variable domain (rest looked up from reference TRBV15 and TRBJ1-3): DAMVIQNPRYQVTQFGKPVTLSCSQTLNHNVMYWYQQKSSQAPKLLFHYYDKDFNNEADTPDNFQSRRPNTSFCFLDIRSPGLGDTAMYLCATSKDRVIASGNTIYFGEGSWLTVV.

This clonotype was found many times. This chain connects TRBV20-1 to TRBJ2-3; 8 nucleotides agree with TRBD2. This CDR3 has 14 amino acids. The germline V gene encodes CDR1 DFQATT and CDR2 SNEGSKA (reference sequence). Trimming took 6 bases from V and 2 from J; bases not matched to a gene: 7. The CDR3 DNA is TGCAGTGCCTTAACTAGCGGTTACACAGATACGCAGTATTTT. Translating gives CSALTSGYTDTQYF.

This clonotype has just a few counts. V gene TRBV29-1 combines with J gene TRBJ1-4; a weak D match, TRBD1 (6 bases). The V end was cut by 6 bases, the J end by 6 bases, with 17 bases between. This CDR3 has 14 amino acids. Germline CDR1 SQVTM, CDR2 ANQGSEA. The CDR3, as DNA: TGCAGCGTCAGGGACACTTCGACGGATGAAAAACTGTTTTTT. This sequence encodes CSVRDTSTDEKLFF.

This clonotype was counted at least ten times. The chain links TRBV7-9 to TRBJ1-2; a weak D match, TRBD1 (6 bases). The germline V and J ends were trimmed by 5 bases and 4 bases, with 20 bases remaining between them. CDR3 length equals 16 residues. From germline, CDR1 is SEHNR and CDR2 FQNEAQ (reference sequence). CDR3 sequence (DNA): TGTGCCAGCAGCCAAACCACAGGGTTAAGGGTCTATGGCTACACCTTC. Translated: CASSQTTGLRVYGYTF.

This clonotype was detected ten times or more. This chain joins TRBV5-1 and TRBJ1-4; a weak D match, TRBD1 (6 bases). Trimming took 5 bases from V and 13 from J, leaving 15 bases between them. The CDR3 extends over 12 amino acids. CDR1 SGHRS and CDR2 YFSETQ come from the germline V gene. CDR3: CASSSGDGVLFF. CDR3 sequence (DNA): TGCGCCAGCAGTTCAGGGGACGGAGTACTGTTTTTT.

This clonotype was seen once. The rearrangement joins TRBV20-1 to TRBJ2-5, with 10 bases fitting TRBD1. CDR3 length: 14 amino acids. Germline V lookup: CDR1 DFQATT, CDR2 SNEGSKA (reference sequence). The V segment lost 6 bases and the J segment 5 bases; nucleotides outside the gene matches: 9. CDR3: CSASRGQGLETQYF. CDR3 DNA sequence: TGCAGTGCCAGCAGGGGACAGGGGTTGGAGACCCAGTACTTC.

The V and J genes are TRBV7-9 and TRBJ2-2; D is unresolved. The germline gives CDR1 SEHNR, CDR2 FQNEAQ (reference sequence). V lost 5 bases and J lost 6, with 10 bases in between. This CDR3 comprises 13 residues. Here the CDR3 DNA reads TGTGCCAGCAGCCCCCGTGGGGCCGGGGAGCTGTTTTTT. Translation: CASSPRGAGELFF. Looking up the rest from reference TRBV7-9 and TRBJ2-2 gives the full variable domain: DTGVSQNPRHKITKRGQNVTFRCDPISEHNRLYWYRQTLGQGPEFLTYFQNEAQLEKSRLLSDRFSAERPKGSFSTLEIQRTEQGDSAMYLCASSPRGAGELFFGEGSRLTVL.

For the CDR3, the DNA is TGTGCCACCAGCTCTAGCGGGGGGGTCGGTGAGCAGTTCTTC. This gives the protein CATSSSGGVGEQFF. V usage is TRBV24-1 and J usage is TRBJ2-1; 12 positions match TRBD2. The V and J ends lost 7 bases and 9 bases, in that order; junction bases with no gene match: 6. Germline CDR1 KGHDR, CDR2 SFDVKD. The CDR3 is made up of 14 amino acids.

This clonotype was seen just once. The V gene is TRBV20-1, the J gene TRBJ2-7, with a tentative D call TRBD2 (7 bases). The CDR3 totals 14 residues. The germline V gene encodes CDR1 DFQATT and CDR2 SNEGSKA (reference sequence). Between the trimmed V and J ends, which lost 5 bases and 6 bases, there was a span of 20 bases. In nucleotides, the CDR3 is TGCAGTGCTCCGACCGGGACGGGGGGCCGCGAGCAGTACTTC. Translated: CSAPTGTGGREQYF.

V and J are TRBV24-1 and TRBJ2-7, with 9 bases aligning to TRBD2. The CDR3 is made up of 14 amino acids. The germline CDR1 and CDR2 sequences are KGHDR and SFDVKD. With 5 bases clipped from V and 7 bases from J, the junction kept 8 bases outside the gene matches. The DNA for the CDR3 is TGTGCCACCAGTGGATCTAGCGGGGCCCGGGAGCAGTACTTC. Its translation is CATSGSSGAREQYF.

Comments on this clonotype: An end of the junction differs from the germline gene, which may be a read error. The chain links TRBV3-1 to TRBJ2-3; D uncertain. Germline V CDR1 and CDR2: LGHDT, YNNKEL (reference sequence). This CDR3 spans 16 amino acids. CDR3 residues: CASSQGALQSRDAQYF. CDR3 DNA: TGTGCCAGCAGCCAAGGAGCCCTACAGTCAAGAGATGCGCAGTATTTT.

This clonotype has a handful of counts. The chain recombines TRBV10-2 with TRBJ2-3; TRBD2 agrees at 8 bases. CDR3 length: 15 residues. The V gene's germline CDR1 is WSHSY and CDR2 SAAADI. Trimming at V came to 7 bases and at J to 4 bases, leaving 10 bases not matched to a gene. The CDR3 sequence is CASKPGLGLADTQYF. The DNA of the CDR3 is TGCGCCAGCAAGCCGGGACTAGGGTTAGCAGATACGCAGTATTTT.

There are many counts of this clonotype. The V gene is TRBV4-1, the J gene TRBJ2-3, with 8 nucleotides matching TRBD2. Germline loops: CDR1 MGHRA, CDR2 YSYEKL. This CDR3 spans 12 amino acids. The V and J ends lost 2 bases and 8 bases, in that order; junction bases with no gene match: 0. The CDR3 region has the DNA TGCGCCAGCAGCCAACTAGCGGGTACGCAGTATTTT. This translates into CASSQLAGTQYF.

This clonotype was counted at least ten times. The chain has TRBV20-1 and TRBJ1-4; TRBD1 matches 8 bases. J was trimmed by 7 bases and V by 4 bases; bases with no gene match: 8. The CDR3 runs 14 residues. Germline CDR1 and CDR2: DFQATT and SNEGSKA (reference sequence). This chain's CDR3 is CSATGGQEVEKLFF. The CDR3 nucleotides are TGCAGTGCTACTGGGGGACAGGAGGTTGAAAAACTGTTTTTT.

In DNA, the CDR3 is TGTGCCAGTAGTATGACACCAGCGGGAGTAGTGGAGACCCAGTACTTC. This codes for CASSMTPAGVVETQYF. V gene TRBV19 combines with J gene TRBJ2-5, with TRBD2 identical over 8 bases. The CDR3 runs 16 residues. Germline CDR1 and CDR2: LNHDA and SQIVND (reference sequence). With V trimmed by 3 bases and J by 5 bases, 11 bases remained unmatched. Variable domain in full (rest from reference TRBV19 and TRBJ2-5): DGGITQSPKYLFRKEGQNVTLSCEQNLNHDAMYWYRQDPGQGLRLIYYSQIVNDFQKGDIAEGYSVSREKKESFPLTVTSAQKNPTAFYLCASSMTPAGVVETQYFGPGTRLLVL.

This clonotype was observed many times. J is TRBJ2-7 and V is TRBV20-1; TRBD2 matches at 9 bases. The length of the CDR3 is 12 residues. CDR1 DFQATT and CDR2 SNEGSKA come from the germline V gene (reference sequence). The V gene end was trimmed by 7 bases and the J gene end by 4 bases; junction bases not matched to a gene: 5. The CDR3 spells CSGLADLYEQYF. The DNA of the CDR3 is TGCAGTGGACTAGCGGACCTATACGAGCAGTACTTC.